The 18 T cell receptor beta chains below all came from one sample that was sequenced in a study of patients and donors after allogeneic stem cell transplantation. One entry per CDR3 protein results from TCRdb running MiXCR on the RT-PCR reads. The sample carries tens of thousands of distinct CDR3 sequences, 29% recorded once. The sequenced sample was blood, either unsorted or a sorted T cell fraction (not recorded which). Source of these receptors: a human donor who was either an allogeneic HSCT recipient or a stem cell or donor lymphocyte infusion donor (not recorded which). It is not recorded whose cells these are; they may come from a transplant donor.

The V call is TRBV30, the J call TRBJ1-6; a possible D gene is TRBD1 (5 bases). V lost 2 bases and J lost 4, with 12 bases in between. This CDR3 spans 15 amino acids. The germline gives CDR1 GTSNPN, CDR2 SVGIG (reference sequence). The CDR3 loop is CAWSYLRGYNSPLHF. The DNA of the CDR3 is TGTGCCTGGAGTTACCTTCGGGGGTATAATTCACCCCTCCACTTT.

The sample holds a few counts of this clonotype. The chain joins TRBV12-3 or TRBV12-4 to TRBJ1-2; 8 nucleotides agree with TRBD1. V was clipped by 5 bases and J by 4 bases; unmatched bases: 9. The CDR3 sequence is 15 residues long. The CDR3 bases are TGTGCCAGCAGTCCTCTTTCGGACAGGGTCTATGGCTACACCTTC. It encodes CASSPLSDRVYGYTF.

The rearrangement uses TRBV12-3 or TRBV12-4 and TRBJ1-2; D is unclear. Trimming left V 5 bases short and J 2 bases short, with 6 bases between. This CDR3 has 12 amino acids. The CDR3 region is CASSRINYGYTF. In DNA, the CDR3 is TGTGCCAGCAGTCGGATCAACTATGGCTACACCTTC.

CDR3 nucleotide sequence: TGTGCCATCACCCAGGGACGCACAGATACGCAGTATTTT. It yields the protein CAITQGRTDTQYF. The rearrangement uses TRBV10-3 and TRBJ2-3; D might be TRBD1 or TRBD2, each matching 5 bases. The germline V and J ends were trimmed by 7 bases and 1 base, with 9 bases remaining between them. Germline V gene sequence: CDR1 ENHRY, CDR2 SYGVKD. The CDR3 is made up of 13 amino acids.

The rearrangement joins TRBV5-1 to TRBJ1-4; D possibly corresponds to TRBD1 (6 bases). This CDR3 is built from 17 residues. V lost 0 bases to trimming and J lost 7 bases, with 19 bases between them. The germline gives CDR1 SGHRS, CDR2 YFSETQ. Here the CDR3 reads CASSLGGQIDLREKLFF. The CDR3 DNA is TGCGCCAGCAGCTTGGGAGGACAGATCGACCTGCGTGAAAAACTGTTTTTT.

The chain joins TRBV7-2 to TRBJ1-2; TRBD1 might be the D (5 bases). The CDR3 is made up of 16 amino acids. Germline CDR1 SGHTA, CDR2 FQGNSA. Trimming left V 5 bases short and J 0 bases short, with 16 bases between. The CDR3 here is CASSAYWGSTNYGYTF. In DNA, the CDR3 is TGTGCCAGCAGCGCCTATTGGGGCAGTACTAACTATGGCTACACCTTC.

This clonotype was counted ten times or more. The V call is TRBV12-3 or TRBV12-4, the J call TRBJ1-5, with D possibly TRBD1 on 5 matching bases. Trimming removed 1 base at V and 1 base at J, with 8 bases between. CDR3 length: 15 residues. The CDR3 DNA sequence: TGTGCCAGCAGTTTAGGGGGCAGAAGCAATCAGCCCCAGCATTTT. Amino acid sequence: CASSLGGRSNQPQHF.

This clonotype was counted ten times or more. The J gene is TRBJ1-1, the V gene TRBV15; no firm D call. This CDR3 is 13 amino acids long. The germline V and J ends were trimmed by 3 bases and 1 base, with 6 bases remaining between them. In germline, CDR1 is LNHNV, CDR2 YYDKDF (reference sequence). The CDR3 is CATSRDRNTEAFF. The DNA for the CDR3 is TGTGCCACCAGCAGGGACCGGAACACTGAAGCTTTCTTT.

This rearrangement joins TRBV6-5 to TRBJ2-2, with D hard to call. Germline V lookup: CDR1 MNHEY, CDR2 SVGAGI. V lost 4 bases, J lost 4 bases, and 4 bases lay in between. CDR3 length: 12 amino acids. CDR3 protein: CASSSLTGELFF. The CDR3 region has the DNA TGTGCCAGCAGTTCCCTCACCGGGGAGCTGTTTTTT.

By share, this clonotype ranks as medium-sized (0.01 to 0.1%). This chain connects TRBV6-6 to TRBJ1-6; maybe TRBD1 (6 bases). This CDR3 region has 14 residues. CDR1 and CDR2 from the germline V gene are MNHNY and SVGAGI (reference sequence). V was shortened by 7 bases and J by 7 bases, with 14 bases between the two germline ends. CDR3 amino acids: CASTLGRGNSPLHF. The CDR3 coding sequence is TGTGCCAGCACCCTCGGGAGGGGGAATTCACCCCTCCACTTT.

The V and J genes are TRBV7-2 and TRBJ1-1; 7 nucleotides agree with TRBD1. Germline loops: CDR1 SGHTA, CDR2 FQGNSA. V was pared by 5 bases and J by 8 bases, with 5 bases of the junction left unmatched. This CDR3 contains 12 residues. DNA for the CDR3: TGTGCCAGCAGCGTCGGGACAGACGAAGCTTTCTTT. It specifies CASSVGTDEAFF.

The chain has TRBV12-3 or TRBV12-4 and TRBJ2-1, with TRBD2 matching 9 bases. V lost 6 bases and J lost 4; bases outside the gene matches: 4. This CDR3 has 14 residues. The CDR3 DNA follows: TGTGCCAGCAGAAATAGCGGGGGTTACAATGAGCAGTTCTTC. This sequence encodes CASRNSGGYNEQFF.

The chain is built from TRBV7-9 and TRBJ1-1, with D possibly TRBD1 on 5 matching bases. The V end was cut by 0 bases, the J end by 12 bases, with 14 bases between. The CDR3 covers 13 residues. Germline V gives CDR1 SEHNR, CDR2 FQNEAQ (reference sequence). CDR3 residues: CASSLAGRRGPFF. CDR3 nucleotides: TGTGCCAGCAGCTTAGCGGGGCGAAGGGGCCCTTTCTTT.

There are a few counts of this clonotype. This chain connects TRBV5-1 to TRBJ1-4; tentatively, D is TRBD1 (5 bases). The CDR3 is made up of 15 amino acids. CDR1 is SGHRS, CDR2 YFSETQ, per germline. Trimming removed 1 base at V and 7 bases at J, with 14 bases between. The CDR3 loop is CASSLLRRESEKLFF. In nucleotides, the CDR3 is TGCGCCAGCAGCTTGCTGCGCAGGGAAAGTGAAAAACTGTTTTTT.

The chain employs TRBV29-1 and TRBJ2-1; 7 nucleotides line up with TRBD1. V dropped 7 bases and J dropped 9; count of bases not matched to a gene: 9. The CDR3 spans 12 residues. The V gene's germline CDR1 is SQVTM and CDR2 ANQGSEA. CDR3 nucleotide sequence: TGCAGCGGCTATTCGACAGGGAGTGAGCAGTTCTTC. This encodes CSGYSTGSEQFF.

This rearrangement joins TRBV12-3 or TRBV12-4 to TRBJ1-1; D may be TRBD1 (6 bases). The V gene lost 6 bases and the J gene lost 6 bases, with 17 bases spanning the gap. The CDR3 is made up of 14 amino acids. The CDR3 DNA reads as TGTGCCAGCAGCGAGACACGAGGGGGGGCTGAAGCTTTCTTT. Amino acid sequence: CASSETRGGAEAFF.

The table lists this clonotype with a count of one. This rearrangement joins TRBV6-2 or TRBV6-3 to TRBJ1-1; D ambiguous. Looked up from germline, CDR1 is MNHEY and CDR2 is SVGEGT. With 1 base removed from V and 7 bases from J, the gap between germline ends came to 10 bases. The CDR3 sequence is 13 residues long. The CDR3 DNA reads as TGTGCCAGCAGTTACTATGTCCAGCTTGAAGCTTTCTTT. It translates to CASSYYVQLEAFF.

This clonotype was recorded a few times. The chain employs TRBV7-4 and TRBJ1-2, with TRBD1 matching 9 bases. The CDR3 length is 17 residues. V lost 4 bases to trimming and J lost 6 bases; unmatched junction nucleotides: 15. CDR1 is SGHVT and CDR2 is SQSDAQ in the germline V gene. CDR3 nucleotide sequence: TGTGCCAGCAGCTCCGGGGCGGGGACAGGGAAATCCGATGGCTACACCTTC. It is translated as CASSSGAGTGKSDGYTF.